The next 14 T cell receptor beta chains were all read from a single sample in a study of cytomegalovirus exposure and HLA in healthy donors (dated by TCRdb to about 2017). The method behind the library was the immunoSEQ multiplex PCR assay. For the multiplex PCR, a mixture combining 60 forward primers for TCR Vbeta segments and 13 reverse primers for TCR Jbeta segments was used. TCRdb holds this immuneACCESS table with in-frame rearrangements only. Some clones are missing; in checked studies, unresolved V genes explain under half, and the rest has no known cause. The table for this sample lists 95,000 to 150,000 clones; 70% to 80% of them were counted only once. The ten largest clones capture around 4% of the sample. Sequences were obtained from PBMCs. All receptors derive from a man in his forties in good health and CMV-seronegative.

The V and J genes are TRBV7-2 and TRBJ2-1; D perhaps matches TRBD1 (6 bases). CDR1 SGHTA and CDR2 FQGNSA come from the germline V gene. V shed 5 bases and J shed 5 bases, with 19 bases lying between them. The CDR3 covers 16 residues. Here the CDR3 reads CASSGPRAGADNEQFF. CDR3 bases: TGTGCCAGCAGCGGACCCAGGGCAGGGGCTGACAATGAGCAGTTCTTC.

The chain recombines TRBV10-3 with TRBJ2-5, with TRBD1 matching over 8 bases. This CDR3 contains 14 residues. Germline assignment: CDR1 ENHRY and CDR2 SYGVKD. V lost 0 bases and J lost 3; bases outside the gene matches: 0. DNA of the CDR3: TGTGCCATCAGTGAGTCGACAGGGGAAGAGACCCAGTACTTC. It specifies CAISESTGEETQYF.

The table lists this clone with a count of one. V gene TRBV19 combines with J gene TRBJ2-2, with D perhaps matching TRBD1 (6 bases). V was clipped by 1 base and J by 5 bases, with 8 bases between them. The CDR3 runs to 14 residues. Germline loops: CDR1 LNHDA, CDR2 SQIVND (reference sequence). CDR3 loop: CASSIGQGTGELFF. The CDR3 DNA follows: TGTGCCAGTAGTATAGGCCAGGGGACCGGGGAGCTGTTTTTT.

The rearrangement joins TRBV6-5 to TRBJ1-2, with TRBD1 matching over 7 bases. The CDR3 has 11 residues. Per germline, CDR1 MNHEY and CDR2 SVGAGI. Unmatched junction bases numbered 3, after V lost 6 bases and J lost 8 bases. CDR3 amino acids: CASRYRGGYTF. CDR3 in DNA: TGTGCCAGCAGATACAGGGGCGGCTACACCTTC.

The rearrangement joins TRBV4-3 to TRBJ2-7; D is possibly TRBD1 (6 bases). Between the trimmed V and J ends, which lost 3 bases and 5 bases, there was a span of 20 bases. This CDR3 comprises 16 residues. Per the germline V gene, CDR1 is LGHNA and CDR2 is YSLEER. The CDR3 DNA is TGCGCCAGCAGCCAGGGACCCGGGACACCGTTGAACGAGCAGTACTTC. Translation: CASSQGPGTPLNEQYF.

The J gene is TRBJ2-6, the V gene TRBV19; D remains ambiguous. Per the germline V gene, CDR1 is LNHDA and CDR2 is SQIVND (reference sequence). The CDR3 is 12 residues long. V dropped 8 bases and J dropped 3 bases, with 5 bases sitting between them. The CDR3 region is CASVSGANVLTF. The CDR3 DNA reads TGTGCCAGTGTTAGTGGGGCCAACGTCCTGACTTTC.

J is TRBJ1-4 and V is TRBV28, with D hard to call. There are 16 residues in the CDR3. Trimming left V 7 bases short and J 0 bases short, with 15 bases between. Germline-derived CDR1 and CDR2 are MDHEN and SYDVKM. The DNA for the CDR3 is TGTGCCAGCACCTCACCCCATCGGGCAACTAATGAAAAACTGTTTTTT. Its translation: CASTSPHRATNEKLFF.

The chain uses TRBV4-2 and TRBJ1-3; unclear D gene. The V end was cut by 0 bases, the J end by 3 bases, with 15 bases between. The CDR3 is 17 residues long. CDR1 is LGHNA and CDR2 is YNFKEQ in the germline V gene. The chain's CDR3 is CASSQDYPPGDGNTIYF. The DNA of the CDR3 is TGTGCCAGCAGCCAAGATTACCCTCCGGGTGATGGAAACACCATATATTTT.

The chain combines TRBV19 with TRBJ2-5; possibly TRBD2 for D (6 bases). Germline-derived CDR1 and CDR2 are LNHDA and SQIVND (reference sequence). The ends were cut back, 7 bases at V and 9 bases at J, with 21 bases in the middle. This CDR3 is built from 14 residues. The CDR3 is CASTPGVRRDPQYF. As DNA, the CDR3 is TGTGCCAGTACCCCGGGAGTACGCAGGGATCCCCAGTACTTC.

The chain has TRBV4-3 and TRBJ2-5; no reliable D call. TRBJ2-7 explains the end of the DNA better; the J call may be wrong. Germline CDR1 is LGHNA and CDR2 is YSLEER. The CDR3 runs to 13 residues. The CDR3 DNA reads TGCGCCAGCAGCCAGGAGACCCGAGCCGAGCAGTACTTC. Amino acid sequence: CASSQETRAEQYF.

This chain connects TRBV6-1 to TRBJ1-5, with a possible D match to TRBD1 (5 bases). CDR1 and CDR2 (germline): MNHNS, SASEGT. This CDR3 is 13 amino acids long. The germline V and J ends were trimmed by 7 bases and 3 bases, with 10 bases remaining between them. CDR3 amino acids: CASKGIDNQPQHF. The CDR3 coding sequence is TGTGCCAGCAAGGGGATTGACAATCAGCCCCAGCATTTT.

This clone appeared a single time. The CDR3 DNA reads TGTGCCAGCAGCTTAAGAGCCCCGCCATCATACGAGCAGTACTTC. Protein sequence: CASSLRAPPSYEQYF. This chain links TRBV7-2 with TRBJ2-7; D gene unclear. The CDR3 runs to 15 residues. Trimming pared 2 bases from V and 4 bases from J, leaving 15 bases between. Per germline, CDR1 SGHTA and CDR2 FQGNSA.

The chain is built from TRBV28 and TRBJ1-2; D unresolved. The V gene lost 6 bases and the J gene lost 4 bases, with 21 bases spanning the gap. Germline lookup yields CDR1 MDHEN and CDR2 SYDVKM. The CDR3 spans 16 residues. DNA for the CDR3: TGTGCCAGCAGCCATAGGGCAGGCCCGGCGGGCTATGGCTACACCTTC. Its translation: CASSHRAGPAGYGYTF.

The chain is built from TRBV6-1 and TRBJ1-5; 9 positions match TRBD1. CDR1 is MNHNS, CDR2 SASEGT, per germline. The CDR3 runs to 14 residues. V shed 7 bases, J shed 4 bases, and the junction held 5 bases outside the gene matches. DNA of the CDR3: TGTGCCAGCACCCTAGACAGGGGGAATCAGCCCCAGCATTTT. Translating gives CASTLDRGNQPQHF.